This is a list of T cell receptor beta chains from one sample in a study of patients and donors after allogeneic stem cell transplantation. One entry per CDR3 protein, called by TCRdb with MiXCR from the RT-PCR reads. Of around 200,000 distinct CDR3 sequences listed, about 37% were seen once; the top ten hold about 9.9%. The sequenced material came from blood, either unsorted or a sorted T cell fraction (not recorded which). The receptors originated from a human donor who was either an allogeneic HSCT recipient or a stem cell or donor lymphocyte infusion donor (not recorded which). It is not recorded whose cells these are; they may come from a transplant donor. Both conserved end residues are part of each CDR3. A D gene is named only where the DNA matches it firmly. Size is stated for part of the rows, as once, few or many counts, or as a class when the clone is expanded.

J	D	V	size	CDR3	DNA
TRBJ1-2	.	TRBV6-2/TRBV6-3	.	CASSRDDYGYTF	TGTGCCAGCAGTCGGGACGACTATGGCTACACCTTC
TRBJ2-5	.	TRBV12-3/TRBV12-4	.	CASSVGGLIETQYF	TGTGCCAGCAGTGTCGGGGGCCTTATAGAGACCCAGTACTTC
TRBJ2-5	TRBD2	TRBV15	.	CATSRGTSGGLNQETQYF	TGTGCCACCAGCAGAGGGACTAGCGGGGGACTTAACCAAGAGACCCAGTACTTC
TRBJ2-5	.	TRBV24-1	.	CATRDSHQETQYF	TGTGCCACCAGGGACAGCCACCAAGAGACCCAGTACTTC
TRBJ1-5	.	TRBV5-1	.	CASSLGTPLLGQPQHF	TGCGCCAGCAGCCTCGGGACACCGCTACTTGGGCAGCCCCAGCATTTT
TRBJ2-1	.	TRBV9	.	CASSVLAGSYNEQFF	TGTGCCAGCAGCGTATTGGCGGGGTCTTACAATGAGCAGTTCTTC
TRBJ1-4	.	TRBV27	few	CASSSDTYPAKLFF	TGTGCCAGCAGTTCGGACACGTATCCTGCAAAACTGTTTTTT
TRBJ1-3	.	TRBV20-1	few	CSARGGGIGNTIYF	TGCAGTGCTAGAGGCGGAGGGATTGGAAACACCATATATTTT
TRBJ2-3	.	TRBV27	.	CASILRGSTDTQYF	TGTGCCAGCATTCTCCGGGGTAGTACAGATACGCAGTATTTT
TRBJ2-2	.	TRBV7-3	.	CASSLSHYTGELFF	TGTGCCAGCAGCTTAAGTCACTACACCGGGGAGCTGTTTTTT
TRBJ1-3	.	TRBV7-6	few	CASSRGQGLSSGNTIYF	TGTGCCAGCAGCCGAGGCCAGGGACTAAGCTCTGGAAACACCATATATTTT
TRBJ1-2	.	TRBV5-5	.	CASSLQPGGEEGYTF	TGTGCCAGCAGCCTTCAACCCGGGGGGGAGGAAGGCTACACCTTC
TRBJ1-5	.	TRBV4-1	.	CASSLGGGASSNQPQHF	TGCGCCAGCAGCTTAGGAGGGGGGGCGAGCAGCAATCAGCCCCAGCATTTT
TRBJ1-1	.	TRBV9	few	CASSVGRTSMNTEAFF	TGTGCCAGCAGCGTAGGGAGAACTTCCATGAACACTGAAGCTTTCTTT
TRBJ2-2	TRBD1	TRBV20-1	.	CSAEYRGMATGELFF	TGCAGTGCTGAATACAGGGGTATGGCCACCGGGGAGCTGTTTTTT
TRBJ1-1	.	TRBV5-5	.	CASIGSMNTEAFF	TGTGCCAGCATAGGTTCGATGAACACTGAAGCTTTCTTT
TRBJ2-1	.	TRBV3-1	.	CASSQSEGASYNEQFF	TGTGCCAGCAGCCAATCGGAGGGGGCCTCCTACAATGAGCAGTTCTTC
TRBJ1-3	.	TRBV27	few	CASSPGHSRNTIYF	TGTGCCAGCAGTCCGGGCCATTCTAGAAACACCATATATTTT
TRBJ1-1	TRBD1	TRBV29-1	.	CSVRTGQVTEAFF	TGCAGCGTCCGGACAGGTCAGGTCACTGAAGCTTTCTTT
TRBJ2-1	TRBD2	TRBV18	.	CASSPRSLGTSGNNEQFF	TGTGCCAGCTCACCACGGTCCTTGGGGACTAGCGGCAACAATGAGCAGTTCTTC
TRBJ1-5	.	TRBV7-9	.	CASSLGAGVRQPQHF	TGTGCCAGCAGCTTAGGGGCAGGGGTACGCCAGCCCCAGCATTTT
TRBJ2-7	.	TRBV27	.	CASSLSDSAYEQYF	TGTGCCAGCAGTTTATCGGACAGTGCCTACGAGCAGTACTTC